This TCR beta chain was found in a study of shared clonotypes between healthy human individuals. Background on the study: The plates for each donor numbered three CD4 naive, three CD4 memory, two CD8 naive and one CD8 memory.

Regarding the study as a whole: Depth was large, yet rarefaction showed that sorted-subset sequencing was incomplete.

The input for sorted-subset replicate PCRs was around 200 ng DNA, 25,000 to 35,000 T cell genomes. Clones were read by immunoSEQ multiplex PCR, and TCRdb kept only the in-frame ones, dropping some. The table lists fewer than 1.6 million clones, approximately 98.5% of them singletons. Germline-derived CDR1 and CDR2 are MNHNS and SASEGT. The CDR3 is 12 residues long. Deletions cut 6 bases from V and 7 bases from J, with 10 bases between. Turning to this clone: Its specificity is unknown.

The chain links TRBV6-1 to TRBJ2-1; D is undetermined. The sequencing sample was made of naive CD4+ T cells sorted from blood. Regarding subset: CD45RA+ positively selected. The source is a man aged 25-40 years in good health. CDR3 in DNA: TGTGCCAGCAGGAATACCCTTAATGAGCAGTTCTTC. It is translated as CASRNTLNEQFF.